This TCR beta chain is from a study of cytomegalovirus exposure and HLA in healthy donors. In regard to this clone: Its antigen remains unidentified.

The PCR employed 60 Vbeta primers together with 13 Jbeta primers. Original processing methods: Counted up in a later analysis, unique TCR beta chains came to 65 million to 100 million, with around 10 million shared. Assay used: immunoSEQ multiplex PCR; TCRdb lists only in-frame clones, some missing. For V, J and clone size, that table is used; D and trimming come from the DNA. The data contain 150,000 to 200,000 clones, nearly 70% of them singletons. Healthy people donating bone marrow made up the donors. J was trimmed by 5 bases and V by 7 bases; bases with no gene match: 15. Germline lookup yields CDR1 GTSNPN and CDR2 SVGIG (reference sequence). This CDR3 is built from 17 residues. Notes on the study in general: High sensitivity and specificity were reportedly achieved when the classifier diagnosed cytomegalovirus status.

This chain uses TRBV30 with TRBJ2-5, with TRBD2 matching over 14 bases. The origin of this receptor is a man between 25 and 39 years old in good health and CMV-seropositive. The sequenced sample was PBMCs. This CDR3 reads CASRTSGRLRTWETQYF. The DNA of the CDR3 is TGTGCCTCGAGGACTAGCGGGAGGTTGAGGACTTGGGAGACCCAGTACTTC.